This TCR beta chain was captured by sequencing in a study of control samples from healthy donors and cancer patients. The protocol was immunoSEQ multiplex PCR, while the TCRdb copy is restricted to in-frame clones and leaves out a portion. This table has 150,000 or so clones, roughly 94% appearing once. The J segment lost 1 base and the V segment lost 0 bases, leaving 1 base of the junction unmatched. Germline CDR1 and CDR2: SGHRS and YFSETQ. There are 15 residues in the CDR3. This TCR was sampled from a man in his sixties with colorectal cancer. The chain carries TRBV5-1 and TRBJ1-1; 9 positions agree with TRBD1. Specimen: PBMCs. The CDR3 protein is CASSLGDRENTEAFF. Here the CDR3 DNA reads TGCGCCAGCAGCTTGGGGGACAGGGAGAACACTGAAGCTTTCTTT.